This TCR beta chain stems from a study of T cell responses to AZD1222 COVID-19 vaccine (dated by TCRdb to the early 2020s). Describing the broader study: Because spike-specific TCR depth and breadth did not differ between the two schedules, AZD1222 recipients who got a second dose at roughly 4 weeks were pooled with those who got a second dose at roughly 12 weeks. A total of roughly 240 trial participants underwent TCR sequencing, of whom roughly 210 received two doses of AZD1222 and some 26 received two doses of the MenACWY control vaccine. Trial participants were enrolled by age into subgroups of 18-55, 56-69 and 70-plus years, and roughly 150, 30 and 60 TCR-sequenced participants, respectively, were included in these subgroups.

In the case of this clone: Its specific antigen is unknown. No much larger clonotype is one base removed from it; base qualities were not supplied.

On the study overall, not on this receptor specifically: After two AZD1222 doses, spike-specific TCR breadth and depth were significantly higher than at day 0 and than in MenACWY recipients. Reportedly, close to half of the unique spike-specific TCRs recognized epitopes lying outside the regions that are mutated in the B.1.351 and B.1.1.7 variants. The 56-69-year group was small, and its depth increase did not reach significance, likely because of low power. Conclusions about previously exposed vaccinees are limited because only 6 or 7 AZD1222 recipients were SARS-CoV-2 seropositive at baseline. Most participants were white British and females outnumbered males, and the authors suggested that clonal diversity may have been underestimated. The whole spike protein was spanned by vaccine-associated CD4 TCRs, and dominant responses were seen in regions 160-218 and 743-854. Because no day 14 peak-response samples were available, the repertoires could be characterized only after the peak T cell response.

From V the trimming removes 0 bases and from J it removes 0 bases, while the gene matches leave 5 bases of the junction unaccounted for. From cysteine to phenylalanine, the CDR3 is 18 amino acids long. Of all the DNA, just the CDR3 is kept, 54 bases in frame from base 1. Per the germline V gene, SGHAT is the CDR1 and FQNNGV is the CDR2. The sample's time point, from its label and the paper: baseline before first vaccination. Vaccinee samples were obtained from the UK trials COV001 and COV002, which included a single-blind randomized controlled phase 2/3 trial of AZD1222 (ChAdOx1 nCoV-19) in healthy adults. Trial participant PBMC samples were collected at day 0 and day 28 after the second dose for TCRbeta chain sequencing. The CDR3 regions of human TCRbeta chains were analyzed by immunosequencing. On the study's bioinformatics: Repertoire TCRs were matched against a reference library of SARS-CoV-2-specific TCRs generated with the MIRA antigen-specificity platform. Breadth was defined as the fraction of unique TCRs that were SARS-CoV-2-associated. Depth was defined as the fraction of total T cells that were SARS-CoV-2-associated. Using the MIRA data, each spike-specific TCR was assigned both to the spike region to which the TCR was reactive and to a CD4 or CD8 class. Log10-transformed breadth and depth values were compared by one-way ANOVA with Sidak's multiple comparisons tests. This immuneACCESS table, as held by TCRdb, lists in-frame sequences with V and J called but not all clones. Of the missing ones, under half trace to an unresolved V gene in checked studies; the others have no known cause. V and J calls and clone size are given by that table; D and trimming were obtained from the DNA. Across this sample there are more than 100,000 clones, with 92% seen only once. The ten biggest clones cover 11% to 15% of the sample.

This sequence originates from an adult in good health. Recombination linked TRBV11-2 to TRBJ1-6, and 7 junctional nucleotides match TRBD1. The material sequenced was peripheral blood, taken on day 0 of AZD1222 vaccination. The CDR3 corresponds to CASSLETGQSSYNSPLHF. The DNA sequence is TGTGCCAGCAGCTTAGAGACGGGACAGAGCTCCTATAATTCACCCCTCCACTTT.